These 21 T cell receptor beta chains originate from one sample sequenced in a study of TIL therapy for anti-PD-1-resistant metastatic lung cancer. The time point: pre-treatment sample, taken before nivolumab and TIL therapy. Sequencing used immunoSEQ v3. Method: immunoSEQ multiplex PCR; TCRdb's copy keeps in-frame clones and lacks some. The sample records tens of thousands of clones, 69% being singletons. Sequences were derived from blood, sampled at baseline. The receptors originated from a person between 25 and 80 years old with non-small cell lung cancer.

The CDR3: CASSIGSAEYNEQFF. CDR3 DNA: TGCGCCAGCAGCATCGGGTCTGCAGAGTACAATGAGCAGTTCTTC. The rearrangement links TRBV5-1 to TRBJ2-1; D gene ambiguous. The germline gives CDR1 SGHRS, CDR2 YFSETQ. The CDR3 covers 15 residues. The ends were cut back, 4 bases at V and 4 bases at J, with 15 bases in the middle.

V and J are TRBV28 and TRBJ2-5; unclear D gene. Germline lookup yields CDR1 MDHEN and CDR2 SYDVKM. The CDR3 consists of 14 residues. V dropped 3 bases and J dropped 3 bases, with 11 bases sitting between them. The CDR3 region is CASSFSWMEETQYF. Written as DNA, the CDR3 is TGTGCCAGCAGTTTCAGCTGGATGGAAGAGACCCAGTACTTC.

CDR3: CAWSVGGQSYEQYF. CDR3 nucleotide sequence: TGTGCCTGGAGTGTAGGTGGACAGTCCTACGAGCAGTACTTC. The chain combines TRBV30 with TRBJ2-7; D possibly corresponds to TRBD1 (6 bases). The germline CDR1 and CDR2 sequences are GTSNPN and SVGIG (reference sequence). The CDR3 sequence is 14 residues long. The V gene lost 0 bases and the J gene lost 1 base, with 10 bases spanning the gap.

V usage is TRBV5-1 and J usage is TRBJ2-3; D gene unclear. This CDR3 comprises 15 residues. Trimming removed 0 bases from V and 1 base from J, with 9 bases in between. Germline CDR1 reads SGHRS; CDR2 reads YFSETQ. The CDR3, as DNA: TGCGCCAGCAGCTTGGAGGACCCTCGCACAGATACGCAGTATTTT. It codes for CASSLEDPRTDTQYF. The full variable domain, with the rest looked up from reference TRBV5-1 and TRBJ2-3, is KAGVTQTPRYLIKTRGQQVTLSCSPISGHRSVSWYQQTPGQGLQFLFEYFSETQRNKGNFPGRFSGRQFSNSRSEMNVSTLELGDSALYLCASSLEDPRTDTQYFGPGTRLTVL.

The chain has TRBV6-5 and TRBJ1-3, with 7 nucleotides matching TRBD1. Germline V gene lookup returns CDR1 MNHEY and CDR2 SVGAGI. J was trimmed by 2 bases and V by 6 bases; bases with no gene match: 4. There are 14 residues in the CDR3. In DNA form, the CDR3 reads TGTGCCAGCAGGACAGGGAGCCCTGGAAACACCATATATTTT. As protein: CASRTGSPGNTIYF.

The CDR3 coding sequence is TGTGCCAGCAGTGAGAGGGGGGACTATAACTATGGCTACACCTTC. Protein product: CASSERGDYNYGYTF. This chain connects TRBV2 to TRBJ1-2; TRBD1 is a possible D gene (6 bases). Per germline, CDR1 SNHLY and CDR2 FYNNEI. Deletions cut 3 bases from V and 1 base from J, with 12 bases between. The CDR3 loop spans 15 amino acids.

This chain links TRBV11-2 with TRBJ2-2; D may correspond to TRBD1 or TRBD2 (5 bases each). The CDR3 is 15 residues long. Germline V CDR1 and CDR2: SGHAT, FQNNGV. V lost 5 bases and J 1 base, leaving 11 bases between the germline ends. Here the CDR3 reads CASSRDPGNTGELFF. In nucleotides, the CDR3 is TGTGCCAGCAGCCGGGACCCCGGGAACACCGGGGAGCTGTTTTTT.

The chain links TRBV10-2 to TRBJ1-1, with 12 bases lining up with TRBD1. The CDR3 loop spans 13 amino acids. J lost 5 bases, V lost 8 bases, and 3 bases had no gene match. Germline V gene lookup returns CDR1 WSHSY and CDR2 SAAADI. The CDR3 sequence: CASRDRGRTEAFF. CDR3 DNA sequence: TGCGCCAGCCGGGACAGGGGGCGGACTGAAGCTTTCTTT.

The count of this clone is one. This chain links TRBV6-5 with TRBJ2-5, with 11 bases identical to TRBD2. With V trimmed by 6 bases and J by 3 bases, 6 bases remained unmatched. Germline lookup yields CDR1 MNHEY and CDR2 SVGAGI. The CDR3 totals 15 residues. In DNA form, the CDR3 reads TGTGCCAGCAGCCCAGCTAGCGGGGGGAAAGAGACCCAGTACTTC. It codes for CASSPASGGKETQYF.

The CDR3 region is CASSRTFNQPQHF. CDR3 DNA: TGTGCCAGCAGTCGGACCTTCAATCAGCCCCAGCATTTT. The V call is TRBV6-5, the J call TRBJ1-5; no definite D call. Germline lookup yields CDR1 MNHEY and CDR2 SVGAGI. This CDR3 is built from 13 residues. V lost 5 bases and J lost 3, with 8 bases in between.

V and J are TRBV18 and TRBJ1-5; 8 nucleotides line up with TRBD1. Per germline, CDR1 KGHSH and CDR2 LQKENI. The length of the CDR3 is 15 residues. Trimming at V came to 4 bases and at J to 2 bases, leaving 4 bases not matched to a gene. The CDR3 sequence is CASSLGQGGNQPQHF. The CDR3 coding sequence is TGTGCCAGCTCACTTGGACAGGGCGGCAATCAGCCCCAGCATTTT.

The chain joins TRBV5-1 to TRBJ2-2, with a weak D call TRBD2 (6 bases). CDR1 is SGHRS, CDR2 YFSETQ, per germline. V dropped 9 bases and J dropped 1 base, with 13 bases sitting between them. The CDR3 loop spans 14 amino acids. The CDR3 DNA reads TGCGCCACCAAGCCCGGGGGGAACACCGGGGAGCTGTTTTTT. It specifies CATKPGGNTGELFF.

The chain has TRBV5-6 and TRBJ2-7, with D possibly TRBD1 on 5 matching bases. Germline CDR1 SGHDT, CDR2 YYEEEE. The length of the CDR3 is 14 residues. Trimming removed 2 bases at V and 9 bases at J, with 18 bases between. The CDR3 protein is CASSFWATAYLQYF. The CDR3 DNA reads as TGTGCCAGCAGCTTTTGGGCGACAGCTTATTTGCAGTACTTC.

The gene calls are TRBV2 and TRBJ2-3; TRBD2 might be the D (5 bases). In germline, CDR1 is SNHLY, CDR2 FYNNEI. This CDR3 region has 16 residues. Deletions cut 2 bases from V and 4 bases from J, with 16 bases between. As DNA, the CDR3 is TGTGCCAGCAGTGAACCGGGGATTCGAACCTCAGATACGCAGTATTTT. Translating gives CASSEPGIRTSDTQYF. Filled out from reference TRBV2 and TRBJ2-3, the complete variable domain reads EPEVTQTPSHQVTQMGQEVILRCVPISNHLYFYWYRQILGQKVEFLVSFYNNEISEKSEIFDDQFSVERPDGSNFTLKIRSTKLEDSAMYFCASSEPGIRTSDTQYFGPGTRLTVL.

The chain employs TRBV29-1 and TRBJ2-3; TRBD1 is a possible D gene (6 bases). CDR1 and CDR2 from the germline V gene are SQVTM and ANQGSEA. This CDR3 is built from 13 residues. V was shortened by 6 bases and J by 7 bases, with 17 bases between the two germline ends. In DNA form, the CDR3 reads TGCAGCGTCCCCCACAGGGACCTCCATACGCAGTATTTT. Protein product: CSVPHRDLHTQYF.

This clone was picked up a small number of times. V is TRBV10-1 and J is TRBJ2-1, with D possibly called TRBD1 or TRBD2 (6 bases each). V was pared by 7 bases and J by 9 bases, with 19 bases between. This CDR3 comprises 14 residues. CDR1 is WNHNN and CDR2 is SYGVQD in the germline V gene (reference sequence). CDR3 protein: CASMDPSRGGEQFF. CDR3 DNA sequence: TGCGCCAGCATGGACCCTAGCAGGGGAGGTGAGCAGTTCTTC.

This clone appeared a few times. The chain has TRBV13 and TRBJ1-5, with 9 bases fitting TRBD1. The CDR3 totals 15 residues. Germline-derived CDR1 and CDR2 are PRHDT and FYEKMQ (reference sequence). J gave up 5 bases and V 0 bases, and 2 bases lay outside the gene matches. CDR3 coding DNA: TGTGCCAGCAGCTTAGGGACAGGGGGGGATCAGCCCCAGCATTTT. Protein product: CASSLGTGGDQPQHF.

The rearrangement links TRBV11-3 to TRBJ2-5; D gene ambiguous. The V gene's germline CDR1 is SGHNT and CDR2 YENEEA. The V end was cut by 1 base, the J end by 1 base, with 7 bases between. The CDR3 is 14 residues long. Here the CDR3 DNA reads TGTGCCAGCAGCTTAGCAGTAGCCCAAGAGACCCAGTACTTC. This sequence encodes CASSLAVAQETQYF.

The chain links TRBV27 to TRBJ2-7; 9 bases align to TRBD1. CDR3 length: 15 amino acids. Unmatched junction bases numbered 16, after V lost 10 bases and J lost 6 bases. Germline V lookup: CDR1 MNHEY, CDR2 SMNVEV (reference sequence). The CDR3 loop reads CAIPGVGDRVCEQYF. The CDR3 DNA reads as TGTGCCATCCCTGGGGTGGGGGACAGGGTCTGCGAGCAGTACTTC.

The V and J genes are TRBV5-4 and TRBJ2-1, with a tentative D call TRBD1 (5 bases). CDR1 and CDR2 (germline): SGHNT, YYREEE (reference sequence). This CDR3 is built from 13 residues. V was trimmed by 4 bases and J by 3 bases, leaving 8 bases between them. The CDR3 reads CASSDQGYNEQFF. The CDR3 region has the DNA TGTGCCAGCAGCGACCAGGGCTACAATGAGCAGTTCTTC.

J is TRBJ2-7 and V is TRBV6-1; 10 bases are a match to TRBD1. After removal of 3 bases from V and 2 bases from J, the junction contained 7 bases not matched to a gene. The CDR3 contains 16 residues. Germline V lookup: CDR1 MNHNS, CDR2 SASEGT. CDR3: CASSDIRDRGTYEQYF. The CDR3 nucleotides read TGTGCCAGCAGTGATATCCGGGACAGGGGTACCTACGAGCAGTACTTC.